This entry concerns a single TCR beta chain. Antigen unknown. At one end, the junction sequence differs from germline, possibly due to a read error. Both 60 Vbeta primers and 13 Jbeta primers went into the PCR. Here immunoSEQ multiplex PCR was the method, and the copy in TCRdb shows in-frame clones only, minus some. This repertoire shows tens of thousands of clones, about 78% found once; its top ten account for roughly 3.2%. This sample stems from a study of cytomegalovirus exposure and HLA in healthy donors. Study results and caveats: A later analysis reportedly identified an Asian-associated ancestry cluster as carrying fewer N-insertions than the roughly 670-donor mean.

Germline V gene sequence: CDR1 SQVTM, CDR2 ANQGSEA. The CDR3 is 13 amino acids. The chain employs TRBV29-1 and TRBJ2-1; the D is unclear. Sequenced input: PBMCs. The clonotype comes from a woman in her twenties or thirties in good health and CMV-seronegative. CDR3 in amino acids: CSAETDPANEQFF. CDR3 coding DNA: TGCAGCGCTGAAACCGATCCTGCGAATGAGCAGTTCTTC.